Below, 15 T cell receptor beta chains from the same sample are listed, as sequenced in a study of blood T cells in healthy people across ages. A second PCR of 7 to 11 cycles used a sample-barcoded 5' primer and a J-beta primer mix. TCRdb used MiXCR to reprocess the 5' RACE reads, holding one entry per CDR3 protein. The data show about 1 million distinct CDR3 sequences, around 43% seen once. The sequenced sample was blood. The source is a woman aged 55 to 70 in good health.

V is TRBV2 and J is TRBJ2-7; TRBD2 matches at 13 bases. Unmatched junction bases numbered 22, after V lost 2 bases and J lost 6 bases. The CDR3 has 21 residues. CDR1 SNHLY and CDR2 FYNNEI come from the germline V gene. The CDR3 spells CASSEPAIPDYTSGRVSEQYF. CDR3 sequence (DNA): TGTGCCAGCAGTGAACCAGCGATACCTGACTACACTAGCGGGAGGGTTAGCGAGCAGTACTTC.

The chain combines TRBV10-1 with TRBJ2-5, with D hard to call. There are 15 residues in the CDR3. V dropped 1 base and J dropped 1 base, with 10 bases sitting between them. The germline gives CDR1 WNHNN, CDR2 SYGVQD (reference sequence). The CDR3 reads CASSEFSETQETQYF. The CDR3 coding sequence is TGCGCCAGCAGTGAGTTCTCCGAGACCCAAGAGACCCAGTACTTC.

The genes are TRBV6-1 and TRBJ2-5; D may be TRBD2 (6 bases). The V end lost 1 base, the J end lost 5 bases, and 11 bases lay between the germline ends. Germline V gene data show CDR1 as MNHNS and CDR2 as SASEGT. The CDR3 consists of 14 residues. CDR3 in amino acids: CASSEGGDLETQYF. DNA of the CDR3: TGTGCCAGCAGTGAAGGCGGGGATCTGGAGACCCAGTACTTC.

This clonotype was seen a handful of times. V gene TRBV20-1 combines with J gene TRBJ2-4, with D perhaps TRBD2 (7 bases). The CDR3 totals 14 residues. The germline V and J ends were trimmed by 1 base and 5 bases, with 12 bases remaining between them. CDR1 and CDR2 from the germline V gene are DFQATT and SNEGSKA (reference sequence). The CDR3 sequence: CSARGSGGQNIQYF. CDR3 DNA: TGCAGTGCTAGAGGGTCGGGGGGCCAAAACATTCAGTACTTC.

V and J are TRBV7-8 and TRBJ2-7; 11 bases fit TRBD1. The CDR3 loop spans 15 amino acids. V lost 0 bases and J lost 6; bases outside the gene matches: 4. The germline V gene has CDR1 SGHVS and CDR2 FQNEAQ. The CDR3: CASSLAGQGVGEQYF. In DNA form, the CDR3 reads TGTGCCAGCAGCTTAGCGGGACAGGGGGTGGGCGAGCAGTACTTC.

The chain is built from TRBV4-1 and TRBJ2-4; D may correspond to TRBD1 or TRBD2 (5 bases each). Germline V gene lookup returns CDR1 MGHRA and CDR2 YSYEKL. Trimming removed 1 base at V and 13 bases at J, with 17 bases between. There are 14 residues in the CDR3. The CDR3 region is CASSQVGRDHKQYF. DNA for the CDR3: TGCGCCAGCAGCCAAGTAGGCAGGGACCACAAGCAGTACTTC.

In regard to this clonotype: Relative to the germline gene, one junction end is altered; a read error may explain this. The CDR3 DNA reads as TGTGCCAGCAGCGTAGCGATGCAGGGAAGGGAGTTCTTC. Protein: CASSVAMQGREFF. The chain couples TRBV7-2 to TRBJ2-1, with D perhaps being TRBD1 or TRBD2 (5 bases each). Looked up from germline, CDR1 is SGHTA and CDR2 is FQGNSA. This CDR3 is 13 amino acids long.

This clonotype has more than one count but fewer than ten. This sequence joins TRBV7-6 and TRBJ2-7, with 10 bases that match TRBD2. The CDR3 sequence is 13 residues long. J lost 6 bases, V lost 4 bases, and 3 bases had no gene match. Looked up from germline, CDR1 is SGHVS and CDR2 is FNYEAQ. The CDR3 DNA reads TGTGCCAGCAGCTCTAGCGGGAGAGGCGAGCAGTACTTC. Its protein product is CASSSSGRGEQYF.

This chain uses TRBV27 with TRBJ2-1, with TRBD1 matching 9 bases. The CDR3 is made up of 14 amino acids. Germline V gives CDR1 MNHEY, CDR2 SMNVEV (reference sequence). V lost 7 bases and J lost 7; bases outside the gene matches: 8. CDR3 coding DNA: TGTGCCAGCAAACCCGGGACAGGGAGTAATGAGCAGTTCTTC. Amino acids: CASKPGTGSNEQFF.

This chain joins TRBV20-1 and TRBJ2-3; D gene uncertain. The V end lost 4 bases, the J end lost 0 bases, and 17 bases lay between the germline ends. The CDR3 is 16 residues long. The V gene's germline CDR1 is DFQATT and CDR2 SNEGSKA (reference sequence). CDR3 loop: CSATPTRLVSTDTQYF. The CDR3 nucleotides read TGCAGTGCTACCCCAACCCGACTGGTGAGCACAGATACGCAGTATTTT.

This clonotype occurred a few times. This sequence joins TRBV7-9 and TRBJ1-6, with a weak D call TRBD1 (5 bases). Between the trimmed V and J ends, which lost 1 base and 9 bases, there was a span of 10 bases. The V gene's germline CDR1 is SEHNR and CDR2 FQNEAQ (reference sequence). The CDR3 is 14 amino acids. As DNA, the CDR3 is TGTGCCAGCAGCTTAGAGAGGGGCACTTCACCCCTCCACTTT. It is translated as CASSLERGTSPLHF.

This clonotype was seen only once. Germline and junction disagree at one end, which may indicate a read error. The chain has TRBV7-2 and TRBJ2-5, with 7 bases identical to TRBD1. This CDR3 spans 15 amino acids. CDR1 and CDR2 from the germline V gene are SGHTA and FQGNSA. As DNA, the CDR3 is TGTGCCGGCAGCTTAAGGGGGCGCGTCCAAGAGACCCAGTACTTC. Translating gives CAGSLRGRVQETQYF.

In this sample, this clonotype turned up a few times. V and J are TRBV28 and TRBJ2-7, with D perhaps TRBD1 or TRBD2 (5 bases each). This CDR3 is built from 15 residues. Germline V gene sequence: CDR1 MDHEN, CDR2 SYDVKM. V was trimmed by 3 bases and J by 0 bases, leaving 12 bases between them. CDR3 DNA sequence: TGTGCCAGCAGTTTGTCGGGACGCAACTCCTACGAGCAGTACTTC. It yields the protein CASSLSGRNSYEQYF.

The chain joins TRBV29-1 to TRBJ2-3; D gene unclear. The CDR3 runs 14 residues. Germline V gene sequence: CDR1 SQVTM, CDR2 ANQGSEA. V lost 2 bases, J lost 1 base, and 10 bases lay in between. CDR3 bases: TGCAGCGTTGAAACCGTTGCAGGCACAGATACGCAGTATTTT. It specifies CSVETVAGTDTQYF.

CDR3 bases: TGCGCCAGCAGCTGGGCGGGAGAGTCCTACGAGCAGTACTTC. Its protein product is CASSWAGESYEQYF. The chain links TRBV5-1 to TRBJ2-7, with 7 positions matching TRBD2. Germline V gene lookup returns CDR1 SGHRS and CDR2 YFSETQ. V shed 3 bases, J shed 1 base, and the junction held 4 bases outside the gene matches. This CDR3 is built from 14 residues.